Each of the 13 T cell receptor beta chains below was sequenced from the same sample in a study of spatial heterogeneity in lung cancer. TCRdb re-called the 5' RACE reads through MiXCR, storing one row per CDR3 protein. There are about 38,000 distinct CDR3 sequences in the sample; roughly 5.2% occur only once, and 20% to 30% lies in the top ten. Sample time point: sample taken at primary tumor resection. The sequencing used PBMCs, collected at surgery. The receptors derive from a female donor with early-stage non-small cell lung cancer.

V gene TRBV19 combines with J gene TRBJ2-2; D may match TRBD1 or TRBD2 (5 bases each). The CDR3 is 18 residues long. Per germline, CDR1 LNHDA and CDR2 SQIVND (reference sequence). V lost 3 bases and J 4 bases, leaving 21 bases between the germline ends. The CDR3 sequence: CASSMGHGLGALTGELFF. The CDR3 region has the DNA TGTGCCAGTAGTATGGGGCATGGCCTGGGAGCCCTCACCGGGGAGCTGTTTTTT.

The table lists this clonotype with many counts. This chain's CDR3 is CASSQAGRGVTDTQYF. The CDR3 DNA reads as TGCGCCAGCAGCCAAGCCGGGCGGGGGGTCACAGATACGCAGTATTTT. The chain has TRBV4-3 and TRBJ2-3; TRBD2 aligns across 8 bases. This CDR3 is built from 16 residues. CDR1 and CDR2 (germline): LGHNA, YSLEER. The V gene end was trimmed by 1 base and the J gene end by 2 bases; junction bases not matched to a gene: 5.

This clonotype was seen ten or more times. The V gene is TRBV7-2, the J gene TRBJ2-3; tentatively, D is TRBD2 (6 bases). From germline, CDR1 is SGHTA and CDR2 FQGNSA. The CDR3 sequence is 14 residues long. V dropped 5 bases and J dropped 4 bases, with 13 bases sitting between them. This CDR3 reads CASSNRDSADTQYF. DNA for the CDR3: TGTGCCAGCAGCAACCGGGACTCGGCAGATACGCAGTATTTT.

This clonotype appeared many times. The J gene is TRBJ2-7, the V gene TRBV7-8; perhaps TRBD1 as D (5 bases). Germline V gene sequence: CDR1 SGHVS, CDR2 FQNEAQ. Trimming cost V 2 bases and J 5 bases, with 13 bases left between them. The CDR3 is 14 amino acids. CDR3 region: CASSLIGRVDEQYF. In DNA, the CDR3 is TGTGCCAGCAGCTTAATCGGCAGGGTGGACGAGCAGTACTTC. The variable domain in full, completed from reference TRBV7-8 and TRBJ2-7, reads GAGVSQSPRYKVAKRGQDVALRCDPISGHVSLFWYQQALGQGPEFLTYFQNEAQLDKSGLPSDRFFAERPEGSVSTLKIQRTQQEDSAVYLCASSLIGRVDEQYFGPGTRLTVT.

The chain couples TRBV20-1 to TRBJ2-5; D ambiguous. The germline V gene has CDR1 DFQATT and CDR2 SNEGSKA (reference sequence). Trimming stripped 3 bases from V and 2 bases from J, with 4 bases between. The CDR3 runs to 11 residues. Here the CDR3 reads CSARSQETQYF. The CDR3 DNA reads TGCAGTGCTAGGAGTCAAGAGACCCAGTACTTC.

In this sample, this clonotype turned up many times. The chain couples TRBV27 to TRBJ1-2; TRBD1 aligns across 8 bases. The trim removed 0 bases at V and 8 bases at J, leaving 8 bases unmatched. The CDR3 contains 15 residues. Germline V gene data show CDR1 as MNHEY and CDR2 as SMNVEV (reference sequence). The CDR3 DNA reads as TGTGCCAGCAGTTTATCGAGCGGGACAGGCCAAGGCTACACCTTC. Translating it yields CASSLSSGTGQGYTF.

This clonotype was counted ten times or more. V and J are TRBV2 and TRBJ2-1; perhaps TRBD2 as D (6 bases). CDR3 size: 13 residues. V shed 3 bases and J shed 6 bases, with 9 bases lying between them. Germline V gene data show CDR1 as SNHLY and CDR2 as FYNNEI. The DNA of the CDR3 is TGTGCCAGCAGTGATCTGACTAGCAATGAGCAGTTCTTC. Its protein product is CASSDLTSNEQFF.

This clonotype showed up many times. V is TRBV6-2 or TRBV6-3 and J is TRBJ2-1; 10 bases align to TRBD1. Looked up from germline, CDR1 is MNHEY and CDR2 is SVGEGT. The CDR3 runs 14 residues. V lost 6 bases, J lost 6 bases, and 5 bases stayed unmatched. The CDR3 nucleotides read TGTGCCAGCAGAAGACAGGGGGCTTTCAATGAGCAGTTCTTC. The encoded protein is CASRRQGAFNEQFF.

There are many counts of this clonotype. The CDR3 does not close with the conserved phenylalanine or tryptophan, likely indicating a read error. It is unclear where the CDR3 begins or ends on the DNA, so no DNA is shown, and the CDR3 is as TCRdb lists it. CDR3 in amino acids: CASSNQGGTSLPAY. J is TRBJ2-1 and V is TRBV12-3 or TRBV12-4; TRBD2, the D gene given by the table, was not confirmed from the DNA. From its first to its last residue, the CDR3 has 14 amino acids.

This chain's CDR3 is CASSQPWTGAGNTIYF. In DNA form, the CDR3 reads TGCGCCAGCAGCCAACCCTGGACAGGGGCTGGAAACACCATATATTTT. The V call is TRBV4-1, the J call TRBJ1-3; TRBD1 agrees at 9 bases. V was clipped by 2 bases and J by 2 bases; unmatched bases: 4. Germline V gene sequence: CDR1 MGHRA, CDR2 YSYEKL. The CDR3 has 16 amino acids.

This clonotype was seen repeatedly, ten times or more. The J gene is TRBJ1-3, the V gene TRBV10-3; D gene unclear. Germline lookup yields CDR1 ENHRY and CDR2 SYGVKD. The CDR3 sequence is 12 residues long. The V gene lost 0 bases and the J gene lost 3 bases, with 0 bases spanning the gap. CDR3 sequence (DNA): TGTGCCATCAGTGAGTCTGGAAACACCATATATTTT. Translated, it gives CAISESGNTIYF.

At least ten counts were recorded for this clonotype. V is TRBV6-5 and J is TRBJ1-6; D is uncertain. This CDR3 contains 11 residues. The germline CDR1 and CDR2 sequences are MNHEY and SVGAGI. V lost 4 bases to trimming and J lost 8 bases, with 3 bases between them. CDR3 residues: CASSSDSPLHF. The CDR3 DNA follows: TGTGCCAGCAGTTCGGATTCACCCCTCCACTTT.

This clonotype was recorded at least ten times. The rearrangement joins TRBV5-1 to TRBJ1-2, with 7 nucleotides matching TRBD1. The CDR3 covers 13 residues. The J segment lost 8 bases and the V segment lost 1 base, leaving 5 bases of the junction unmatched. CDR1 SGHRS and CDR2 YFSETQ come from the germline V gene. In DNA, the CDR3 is TGCGCCAGCAGCTTGCGGGGACAGCGGGGCTACACCTTC. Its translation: CASSLRGQRGYTF.